The clone carrying this T cell receptor beta chain was seen only a few times. The target antigen is unknown. Via MiXCR, TCRdb re-called the reads, giving one row per CDR3 protein. The sample lists about 140,000 distinct CDR3 sequences, roughly 6% occurring once. The V and J ends lost 2 bases and 8 bases, in that order; junction bases with no gene match: 3. The V gene's germline CDR1 is SNHLY and CDR2 FYNNEI. CDR3 length: 14 amino acids. This record belongs to a study of T cell repertoires in cytomegalovirus infection. Overall study: Public TCR beta signatures indicated both CMV infection and matching HLA type.

Points from the study as a whole: Cumulative public TCR beta family frequency identified CMV carriers with the relevant HLA.

The sequencing input was PBMCs. This TCR derives from a human donor in good health (CMV status not recorded). Some clones in this sample may be carry-over from other donors' samples. The rearrangement links TRBV2 to TRBJ2-3; TRBD2 matches at 11 bases. CDR3 in DNA: TGTGCCAGCAGTGAAACCACTAGCGGGGGTACGCAGTATTTT. It codes for CASSETTSGGTQYF.